This T cell receptor (beta chain) was captured by sequencing in a study of T cell responses to AZD1222 COVID-19 vaccine. As for this clone: The target antigen is unknown.

Clones were sequenced by immunoSEQ multiplex PCR, and TCRdb holds only the in-frame ones, with some missing. The repertoire has around 99,000 clones, approximately 86% of them found once; the top ten carry over 3.5%. Study-wide results and limits: After the peak T cell response, and only then, were repertoires sampled. Reportedly, close to half of spike-specific TCRs are directed against unmutated variant regions. Recipients of AZD1222 seropositive at baseline numbered only 5 to 7.

Germline V gene lookup returns CDR1 SQVTM and CDR2 ANQGSEA. With 3 bases removed from V and 4 bases from J, the gap between germline ends came to 13 bases. This CDR3 is built from 14 residues. This sample comprised peripheral blood, obtained on day 0 of AZD1222 vaccination. The clonotype comes from an adult in good health. This chain connects TRBV29-1 to TRBJ1-5; D might be TRBD1 (5 bases). The chain's CDR3 is CSVDLGQGNQPQHF. The CDR3 DNA reads as TGCAGCGTTGATCTTGGACAAGGGAATCAGCCCCAGCATTTT.